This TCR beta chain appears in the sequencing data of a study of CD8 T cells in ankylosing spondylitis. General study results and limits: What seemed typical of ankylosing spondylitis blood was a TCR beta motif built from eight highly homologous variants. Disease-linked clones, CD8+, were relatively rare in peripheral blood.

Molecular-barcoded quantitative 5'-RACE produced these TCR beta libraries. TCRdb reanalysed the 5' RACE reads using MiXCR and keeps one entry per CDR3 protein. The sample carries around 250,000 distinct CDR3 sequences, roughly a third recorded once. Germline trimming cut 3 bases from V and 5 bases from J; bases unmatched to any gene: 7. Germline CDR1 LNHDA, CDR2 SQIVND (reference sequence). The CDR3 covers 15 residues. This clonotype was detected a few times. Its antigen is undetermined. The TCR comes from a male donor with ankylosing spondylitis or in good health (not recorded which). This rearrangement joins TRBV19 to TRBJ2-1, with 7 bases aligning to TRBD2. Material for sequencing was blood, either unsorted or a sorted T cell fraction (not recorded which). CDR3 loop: CASSILAGDHNEQFF. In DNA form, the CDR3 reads TGTGCCAGTAGTATTCTCGCGGGGGATCACAATGAGCAGTTCTTC.